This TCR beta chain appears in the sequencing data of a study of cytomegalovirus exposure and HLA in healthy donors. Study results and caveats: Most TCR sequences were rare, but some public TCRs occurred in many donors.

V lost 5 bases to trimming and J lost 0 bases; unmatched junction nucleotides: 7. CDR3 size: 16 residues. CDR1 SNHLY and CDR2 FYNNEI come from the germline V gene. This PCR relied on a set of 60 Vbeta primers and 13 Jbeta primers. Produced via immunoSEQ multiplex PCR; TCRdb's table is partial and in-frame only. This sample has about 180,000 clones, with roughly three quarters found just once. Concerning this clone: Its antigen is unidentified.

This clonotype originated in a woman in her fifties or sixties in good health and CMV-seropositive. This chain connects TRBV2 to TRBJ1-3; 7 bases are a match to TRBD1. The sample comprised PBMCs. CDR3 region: CASSRDRSHSGNTIYF. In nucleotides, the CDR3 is TGTGCCAGCAGTAGGGACAGATCTCACTCTGGAAACACCATATATTTT.